The rows below give T cell receptor beta chains drawn from one sample of a study of blood T cell repertoires in COVID-19. Data came from immunoSEQ multiplex PCR; TCRdb stores just in-frame clones and leaves some out. Among about 33,000 clones listed, around 90% were seen once. Sequencing was carried out using peripheral blood. Receptors were obtained from a man in his fifties or sixties with acute or convalescent COVID-19. The CDR3 runs from the conserved cysteine through the conserved F or W. A D gene is named only where the DNA matches it firmly. For some rows the clone size is stated as once, few or many, or as a class when expanded; others skip it.

CDR3 length	V gene	D gene	J gene	clone size	CDR3 DNA	CDR3 protein
13	TRBV2	TRBD1	TRBJ2-1	.	TGTGCCAGCAGCGCGGACAGGGACAATGAGCAGTTCTTC	CASSADRDNEQFF
15	TRBV5-1	.	TRBJ1-5	.	TGCGCCAGCAGCTTGGCCGGGCAGGGAAATCAGCCCCAGCATTTT	CASSLAGQGNQPQHF
16	TRBV24-1	TRBD1	TRBJ2-2	once	TGTGCCACCAGTCGGGCAGGGACAGCCAACACCGGGGAGCTGTTTTTT	CATSRAGTANTGELFF
14	TRBV24-1	TRBD1	TRBJ2-1	.	TGTGCCACGAAACCGGGACAGGGTGGGCCTGAGCAGTTCTTC	CATKPGQGGPEQFF
16	TRBV6-5	.	TRBJ1-2	.	TGTGCCAGCAGTTACTCCCACCGGGACATTGACTATGGCTACACCTTC	CASSYSHRDIDYGYTF
15	TRBV28	TRBD1	TRBJ2-7	.	TGTGCCAGCAGTTTTACTAGGACAGGGAGCTACGAGCAGTACTTC	CASSFTRTGSYEQYF
13	TRBV7-2	.	TRBJ1-2	.	TGTGCCAGCAGCTCCAACAGGGTTGGTGGCTACACCTTC	CASSSNRVGGYTF
15	TRBV4-1	TRBD1	TRBJ2-7	.	TGCGCCAGCAGCCAAGATCCGACAGGGGGGTACGAGCAGTACTTC	CASSQDPTGGYEQYF
15	TRBV29-1	.	TRBJ2-3	.	TGCAGCGTTAAGGGGTCACCTGCGCCCACAGATACGCAGTATTTT	CSVKGSPAPTDTQYF
13	TRBV28	.	TRBJ1-1	.	TGTGCCAGCAGTTCCGGACAGAACACTGAAGCTTTCTTT	CASSSGQNTEAFF
14	TRBV6-5	.	TRBJ2-1	.	TGTGCCAGCAGGCAAGGACTTTTCGACAATGAGCAGTTCTTC	CASRQGLFDNEQFF
15	TRBV5-1	.	TRBJ1-2	.	TGCGCCAGCAGCTTGACAGCGGCCTCTAACTATGGCTACACCTTC	CASSLTAASNYGYTF
16	TRBV5-1	.	TRBJ1-1	once	TGCGCCAGCACCCCGGCAGACTTTCTCATGAACACTGAAGCTTTCTTT	CASTPADFLMNTEAFF
13	TRBV5-1	.	TRBJ2-2	few	TGCGCCAGCAGCTTAGGGGCCACCGGGGAGCTGTTTTTT	CASSLGATGELFF